The T cell receptor (beta chain) described here comes from a study of siplizumab effects on memory and regulatory T cells. Findings and caveats of the study: On average, less than 75% of mappable alloreactive CD4+ clones were Treg-derived under siplizumab, against about 25% in controls. The naive T cell population seemed more diverse than memory cells and seemed a major contributor to the alloresponse.

This clone was seen only once. Its antigen is as yet unknown. This CDR3 region has 16 residues. From germline, CDR1 is KGHSH and CDR2 LQKENI. V was pared by 3 bases and J by 6 bases, with 21 bases between. Generated by immunoSEQ multiplex PCR, the TCRdb table keeps only in-frame clones and is missing some. Of 100,000 or so clones in the sample, under 95% were seen once. Sequencing was done on a sample of Tregs sorted from blood. The chain combines TRBV18 with TRBJ2-7, with D perhaps matching TRBD2 (6 bases). This sequence originates from a human donor in good health. DNA for the CDR3: TGTGCCAGCTCACCCCTCGGTGGACTACTCGGGCGCGAGCAGTACTTC. It codes for CASSPLGGLLGREQYF.